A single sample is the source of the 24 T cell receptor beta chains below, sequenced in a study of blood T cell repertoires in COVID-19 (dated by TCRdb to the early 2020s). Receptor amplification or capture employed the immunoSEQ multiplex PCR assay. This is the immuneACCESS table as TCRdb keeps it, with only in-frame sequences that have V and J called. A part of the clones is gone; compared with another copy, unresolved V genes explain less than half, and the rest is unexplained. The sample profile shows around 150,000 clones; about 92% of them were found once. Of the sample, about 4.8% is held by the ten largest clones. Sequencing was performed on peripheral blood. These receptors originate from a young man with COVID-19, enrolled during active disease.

CDR3 amino acids: CASSLRDRRYEQYF. For the CDR3, the DNA is TGTGCCAGCAGTCTGCGGGACAGGAGGTACGAGCAGTACTTC. The rearrangement links TRBV11-2 to TRBJ2-7; 8 bases are a match to TRBD1. The CDR3 is 14 residues long. V lost 6 bases, J lost 4 bases, and 8 bases stayed unmatched. CDR1 is SGHAT and CDR2 is FQNNGV in the germline V gene.

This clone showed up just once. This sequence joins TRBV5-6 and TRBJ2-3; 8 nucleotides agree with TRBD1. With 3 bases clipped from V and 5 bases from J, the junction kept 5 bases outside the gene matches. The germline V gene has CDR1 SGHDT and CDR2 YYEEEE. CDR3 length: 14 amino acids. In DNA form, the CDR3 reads TGTGCCAGCAGCTACGGACAGGGTGTAGATACGCAGTATTTT. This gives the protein CASSYGQGVDTQYF.

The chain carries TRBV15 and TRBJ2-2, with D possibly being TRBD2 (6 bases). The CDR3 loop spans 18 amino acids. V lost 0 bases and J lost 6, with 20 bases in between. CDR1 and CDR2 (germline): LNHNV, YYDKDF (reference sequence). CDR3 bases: TGTGCCACCAGCAGAGATAGGTACGGGACTTCCCTCGCCGGGGAGCTGTTTTTT. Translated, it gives CATSRDRYGTSLAGELFF.

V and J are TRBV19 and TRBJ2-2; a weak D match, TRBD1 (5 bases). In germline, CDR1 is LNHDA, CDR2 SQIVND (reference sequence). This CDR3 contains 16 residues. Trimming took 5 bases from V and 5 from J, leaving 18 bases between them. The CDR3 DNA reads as TGTGCCAGTAGTCCTTTCAGGGTTTTGTCGACCGGGGAGCTGTTTTTT. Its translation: CASSPFRVLSTGELFF.

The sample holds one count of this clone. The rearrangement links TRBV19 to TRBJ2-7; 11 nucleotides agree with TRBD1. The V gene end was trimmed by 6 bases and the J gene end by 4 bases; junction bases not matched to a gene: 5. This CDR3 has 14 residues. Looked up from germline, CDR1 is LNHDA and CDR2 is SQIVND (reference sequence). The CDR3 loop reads CASRNGQGAYEQYF. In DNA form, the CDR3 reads TGTGCCAGTAGAAATGGACAGGGGGCTTACGAGCAGTACTTC.

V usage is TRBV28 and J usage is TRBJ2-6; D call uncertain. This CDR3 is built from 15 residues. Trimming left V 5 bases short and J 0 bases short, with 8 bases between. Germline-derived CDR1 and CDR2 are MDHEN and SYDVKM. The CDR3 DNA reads TGTGCCAGCAGTCCCTCTAGCTCTGGGGCCAACGTCCTGACTTTC. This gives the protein CASSPSSSGANVLTF. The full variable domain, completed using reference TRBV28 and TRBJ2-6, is DVKVTQSSRYLVKRTGEKVFLECVQDMDHENMFWYRQDPGLGLRLIYFSYDVKMKEKGDIPEGYSVSREKKERFSLILESASTNQTSMYLCASSPSSSGANVLTFGAGSRLTVL.

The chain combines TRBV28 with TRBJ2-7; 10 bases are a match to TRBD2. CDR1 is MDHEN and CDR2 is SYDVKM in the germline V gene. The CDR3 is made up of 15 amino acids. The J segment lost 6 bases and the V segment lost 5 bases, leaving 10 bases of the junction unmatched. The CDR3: CASSRSGRVSGEQYF. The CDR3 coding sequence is TGTGCCAGCAGTCGGAGCGGGAGGGTATCAGGCGAGCAGTACTTC.

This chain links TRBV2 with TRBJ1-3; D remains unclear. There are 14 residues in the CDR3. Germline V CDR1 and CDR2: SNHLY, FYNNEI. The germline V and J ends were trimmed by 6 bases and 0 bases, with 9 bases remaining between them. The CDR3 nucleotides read TGTGCCAGCAGAATCAGTTCCTCTGGAAACACCATATATTTT. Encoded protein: CASRISSSGNTIYF. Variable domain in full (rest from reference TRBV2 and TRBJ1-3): EPEVTQTPSHQVTQMGQEVILRCVPISNHLYFYWYRQILGQKVEFLVSFYNNEISEKSEIFDDQFSVERPDGSNFTLKIRSTKLEDSAMYFCASRISSSGNTIYFGEGSWLTVV.

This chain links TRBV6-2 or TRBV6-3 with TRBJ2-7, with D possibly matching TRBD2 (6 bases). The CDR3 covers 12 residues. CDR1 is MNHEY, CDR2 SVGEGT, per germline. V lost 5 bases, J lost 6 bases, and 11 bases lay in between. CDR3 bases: TGTGCCAGCAGTGGGGGGAATGGCGAGCAGTACTTC. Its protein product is CASSGGNGEQYF.

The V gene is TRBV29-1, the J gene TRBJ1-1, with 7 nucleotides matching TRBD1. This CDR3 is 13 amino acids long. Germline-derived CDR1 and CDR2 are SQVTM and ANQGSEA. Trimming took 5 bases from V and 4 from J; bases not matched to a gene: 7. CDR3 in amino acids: CSVSQGGSTEAFF. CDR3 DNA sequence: TGCAGCGTTTCCCAGGGGGGTAGCACTGAAGCTTTCTTT.

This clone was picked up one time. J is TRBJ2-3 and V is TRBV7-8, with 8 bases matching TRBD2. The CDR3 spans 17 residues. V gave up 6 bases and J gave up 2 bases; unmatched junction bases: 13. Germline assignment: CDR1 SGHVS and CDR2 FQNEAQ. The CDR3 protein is CASSSLSLLAATDTQYF. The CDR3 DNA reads TGTGCCAGCAGTTCTCTTAGTTTACTAGCGGCCACAGATACGCAGTATTTT.

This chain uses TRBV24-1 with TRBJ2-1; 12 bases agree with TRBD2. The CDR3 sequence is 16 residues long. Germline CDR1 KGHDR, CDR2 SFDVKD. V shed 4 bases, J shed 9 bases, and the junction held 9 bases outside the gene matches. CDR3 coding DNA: TGTGCCACCAGTGACCCGGGACTAGCGGGCTGGGTTGAGCAGTTCTTC. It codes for CATSDPGLAGWVEQFF.

This CDR3 reads CASSKGHSFRETQYF. The CDR3, as DNA: TGTGCCAGCAGCAAAGGACATTCGTTCCGAGAGACCCAGTACTTC. The J gene is TRBJ2-5, the V gene TRBV5-5, with D possibly matching TRBD1 (5 bases). Trimming left V 4 bases short and J 4 bases short, with 17 bases between. Looked up from germline, CDR1 is SGHKS and CDR2 is YYEKEE (reference sequence). The CDR3 totals 15 residues.

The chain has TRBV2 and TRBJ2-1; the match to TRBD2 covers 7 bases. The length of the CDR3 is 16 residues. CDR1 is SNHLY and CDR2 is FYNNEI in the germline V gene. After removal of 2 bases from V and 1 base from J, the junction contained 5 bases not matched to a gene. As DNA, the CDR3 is TGTGCCAGCAGTGAAATGGGGGGGAATTCCTACAATGAGCAGTTCTTC. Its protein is CASSEMGGNSYNEQFF.

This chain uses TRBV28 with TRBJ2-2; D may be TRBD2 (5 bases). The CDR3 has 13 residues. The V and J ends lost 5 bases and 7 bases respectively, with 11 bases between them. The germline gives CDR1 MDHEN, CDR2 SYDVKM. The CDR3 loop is CASSTSQNGELFF. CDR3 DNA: TGTGCCAGCAGTACTAGTCAAAACGGGGAGCTGTTTTTT.

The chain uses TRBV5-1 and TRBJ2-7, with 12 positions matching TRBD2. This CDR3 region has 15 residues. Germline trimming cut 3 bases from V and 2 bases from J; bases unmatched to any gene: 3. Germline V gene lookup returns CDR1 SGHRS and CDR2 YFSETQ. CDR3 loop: CASSYRTSGTYEQYF. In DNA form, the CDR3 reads TGCGCCAGCAGCTACCGGACTAGCGGGACCTACGAGCAGTACTTC.

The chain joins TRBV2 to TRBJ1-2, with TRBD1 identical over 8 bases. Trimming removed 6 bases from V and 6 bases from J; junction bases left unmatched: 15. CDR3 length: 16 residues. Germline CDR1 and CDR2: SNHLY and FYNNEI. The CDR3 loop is CASSPSWTGIVDGYTF. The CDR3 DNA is TGTGCCAGCAGCCCCAGCTGGACAGGGATCGTTGATGGCTACACCTTC.

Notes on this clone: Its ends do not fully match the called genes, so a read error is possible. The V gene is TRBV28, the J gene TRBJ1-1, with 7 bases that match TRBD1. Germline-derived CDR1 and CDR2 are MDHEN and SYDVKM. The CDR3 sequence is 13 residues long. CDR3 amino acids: CASSMGQNPEAFF. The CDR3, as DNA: TGTGCCAGCAGTATGGGACAGAACCCTGAAGCTTTCTTT.

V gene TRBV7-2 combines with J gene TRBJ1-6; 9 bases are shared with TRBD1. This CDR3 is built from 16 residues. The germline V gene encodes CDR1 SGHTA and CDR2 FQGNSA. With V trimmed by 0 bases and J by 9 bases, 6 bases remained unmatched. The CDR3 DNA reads TGTGCCAGCAGCTTAGCGTTCACAGGGGGCGGTTCACCCCTCCACTTT. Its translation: CASSLAFTGGGSPLHF.

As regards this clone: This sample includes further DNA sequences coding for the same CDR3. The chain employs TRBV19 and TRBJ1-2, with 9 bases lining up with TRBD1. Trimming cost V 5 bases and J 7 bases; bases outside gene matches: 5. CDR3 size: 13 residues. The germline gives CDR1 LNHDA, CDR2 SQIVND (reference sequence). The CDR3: CASSPGTGFGYTF. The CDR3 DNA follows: TGTGCCAGTAGTCCCGGGACAGGGTTTGGCTACACCTTC.

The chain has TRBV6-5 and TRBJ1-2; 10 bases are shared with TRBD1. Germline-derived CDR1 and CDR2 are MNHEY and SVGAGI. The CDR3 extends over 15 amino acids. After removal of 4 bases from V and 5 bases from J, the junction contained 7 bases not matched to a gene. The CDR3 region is CASSSPTGGEYGYTF. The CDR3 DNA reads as TGTGCCAGCAGTTCCCCGACAGGGGGCGAGTATGGCTACACCTTC.

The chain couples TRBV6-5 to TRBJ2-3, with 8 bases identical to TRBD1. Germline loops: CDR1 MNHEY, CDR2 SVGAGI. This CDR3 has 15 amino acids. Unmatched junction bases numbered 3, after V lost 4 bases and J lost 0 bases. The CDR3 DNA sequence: TGTGCCAGCAGTTCTACAGGGGGGAGCACAGATACGCAGTATTTT. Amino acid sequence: CASSSTGGSTDTQYF.

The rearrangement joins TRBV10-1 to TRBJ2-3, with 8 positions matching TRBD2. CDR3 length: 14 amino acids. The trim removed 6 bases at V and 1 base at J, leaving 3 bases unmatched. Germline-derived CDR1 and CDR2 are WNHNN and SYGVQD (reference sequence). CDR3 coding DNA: TGCGCCAGCAGAACTAGCGGCCGCACAGATACGCAGTATTTT. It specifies CASRTSGRTDTQYF.

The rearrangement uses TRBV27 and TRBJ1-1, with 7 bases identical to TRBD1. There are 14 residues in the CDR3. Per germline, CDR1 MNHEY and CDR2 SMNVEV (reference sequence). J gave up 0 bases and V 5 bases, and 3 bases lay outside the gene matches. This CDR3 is CASSAGQMNTEAFF. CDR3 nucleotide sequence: TGTGCCAGCAGTGCGGGACAGATGAACACTGAAGCTTTCTTT.